A single TCR beta chain is shown here with its context. These data originate in a study of blood T cell repertoires in COVID-19. Study overall: The origin of the acute and convalescent COVID-19 samples was the United States, Italy and Spain.

In the study's own analysis: Estimation of nucleated cell counts relied on the amplification of reference gene primers. TCRdb's table, derived via immunoSEQ multiplex PCR, lists solely in-frame clones and lacks some. The D gene and trimming were derived from the DNA, and the V and J assignments and clone size from that table. Of roughly 270,000 clones in the sample, 88% were seen once. Sequenced: peripheral blood. The clonotype originates from a man between 18 and 35 years old with active or convalescent COVID-19.

The CDR3 loop is CATSIRTSTDTQYF. In nucleotides, the CDR3 is TGTGCCACCAGCATACGGACTTCTACAGATACGCAGTATTTT. V and J are TRBV15 and TRBJ2-3; weak D call: TRBD2 (5 bases). Trimming cost V 4 bases and J 3 bases, with 11 bases left between them. This CDR3 region has 14 residues. From germline, CDR1 is LNHNV and CDR2 YYDKDF (reference sequence).